This TCR beta chain appears in the sequencing data of a study of shared clonotypes between healthy human individuals. Overall study context: The people who gave samples were a couple of women and three men aged 18 to 49. Plates per donor: three CD4 naive, three CD4 memory, two CD8 naive, one CD8 memory.

Terminally differentiated effector memory CD45RA+ cells were left out of the naive CD8 fraction, which was CD45RO-negative and positively selected for CCR7. Every donor, a Caucasian adult, lived in Nashville, Tennessee. Sequencing used immunoSEQ multiplex PCR; TCRdb keeps in-frame clones, though not all of them. In the table there are millions of clones, 85% to 95% of which are singletons. Material: naive CD8+ T cells from PBMCs. The TCR sequence derives from a man aged 18-30 years in good health. Some clones in this sample may be carry-over from other donors' samples.

CDR3 residues: CASSFDLGQGANGYTF. The CDR3 DNA reads as TGTGCCAGCAGTTTCGACTTGGGACAGGGGGCGAATGGCTACACCTTC. The chain combines TRBV27 with TRBJ1-2, with 12 bases lining up with TRBD1. With 3 bases clipped from V and 6 bases from J, the junction kept 8 bases outside the gene matches. Germline V gene lookup returns CDR1 MNHEY and CDR2 SMNVEV (reference sequence). The CDR3 runs to 16 residues.